Following are 5 T cell receptor beta chains from one sample sequenced in a study of T cell responses to AZD1222 COVID-19 vaccine. Sequencing was performed with immunoSEQ multiplex PCR; in TCRdb, only in-frame clones are kept and a portion is missing. The sample lists some 100,000 clones; roughly nine tenths were seen once. Sequenced material: peripheral blood, taken 28 days after the second AZD1222 dose. All receptors derive from an adult who received the AZD1222 COVID-19 vaccine.

The chain carries TRBV18 and TRBJ1-1; D is possibly TRBD1 (5 bases). The germline V gene encodes CDR1 KGHSH and CDR2 LQKENI. This CDR3 spans 14 amino acids. Trimming took 2 bases from V and 4 from J, leaving 11 bases between them. CDR3 sequence reads: CASSPGGGTTEAFF. In DNA, the CDR3 is TGTGCCAGCTCACCAGGGGGAGGGACCACTGAAGCTTTCTTT.

Notes on this clone: Other DNA sequences in this specimen translate into the identical CDR3. The J gene is TRBJ1-2, the V gene TRBV5-1, with 7 bases aligning to TRBD1. There are 12 residues in the CDR3. With V trimmed by 4 bases and J by 4 bases, 1 base remained unmatched. Germline V gives CDR1 SGHRS, CDR2 YFSETQ. The CDR3 DNA is TGCGCCAGCAGCCGGGACAGCTATGGCTACACCTTC. Its translation is CASSRDSYGYTF.

J is TRBJ2-7 and V is TRBV15; 9 nucleotides align to TRBD1. CDR3 length: 15 residues. CDR1 is LNHNV, CDR2 YYDKDF, per germline (reference sequence). Trimming removed 3 bases from V and 3 bases from J; junction bases left unmatched: 6. The CDR3 region is CATSRDGTGNYEQYF. The CDR3 bases are TGTGCCACCAGCAGGGACGGGACAGGGAACTACGAGCAGTACTTC.

The chain has TRBV7-2 and TRBJ1-4; D call uncertain. This CDR3 spans 10 amino acids. The germline CDR1 and CDR2 sequences are SGHTA and FQGNSA. V lost 6 bases to trimming and J lost 8 bases, with 4 bases between them. DNA for the CDR3: TGTGCCAGCAGGCCCGAAAAACTGTTTTTT. This encodes CASRPEKLFF.

The J gene is TRBJ1-2, the V gene TRBV10-1; D gene uncertain. The CDR3 loop spans 17 amino acids. Germline values: CDR1 WNHNN, CDR2 SYGVQD (reference sequence). Deletions cut 4 bases from V and 7 bases from J, with 25 bases between. The CDR3 is CASSVISRKKPRTGYTF. In nucleotides, the CDR3 is TGCGCCAGCAGTGTAATCAGCAGAAAGAAGCCAAGAACTGGCTACACCTTC.